The count of the clone carrying this T cell receptor (beta chain) is one. The repertoire was sequenced with immunoSEQ multiplex PCR; TCRdb's copy has only in-frame clones and lacks some. Seen here are 200,000 to 250,000 clones, approximately 84% observed once, and the top ten hold 0.85% to 1%. This sample is drawn from a study of blood T cell repertoires in COVID-19. The CDR3 is 15 amino acids. Per the germline V gene, CDR1 is MNHEY and CDR2 is SVGAGI. V gave up 3 bases and J gave up 6 bases; unmatched junction bases: 8. This chain links TRBV6-5 with TRBJ1-2; 9 positions agree with TRBD1. This clonotype was sampled from a man aged 40-55 years with acute or convalescent COVID-19. Sequencing was done on a sample of peripheral blood. CDR3 nucleotides: TGTGCCAGCAGTTATTCCGGACAGGGGTTGGATGGCTACACCTTC. It encodes CASSYSGQGLDGYTF.